This TCR beta chain was observed in a study of cytomegalovirus exposure and HLA in healthy donors. Study-wide results and caveats: The analysis excluded some indistinguishable V segments, including TRBV6-2 and TRBV6-3.

The CDR3 loop spans 13 amino acids. Germline CDR1 and CDR2: MNHNS and SASEGT. V lost 5 bases and J 4 bases, leaving 11 bases between the germline ends. Concerning this clone: Its antigen is undetermined.

PCR involved 60 Vbeta and 13 Jbeta primers. Sequenced by immunoSEQ multiplex PCR; TCRdb stores in-frame clones only, minus some. The table records roughly 120,000 clones, 76% of them present only once. The V call is TRBV6-1, the J call TRBJ2-5, with D possibly TRBD1 on 6 matching bases. This sequence originates from a man in his forties or fifties in good health and CMV-seronegative. Sequenced: PBMCs. The CDR3 DNA reads as TGTGCCAGCAGTACAGGGTATGGAGAGACCCAGTACTTC. Residues: CASSTGYGETQYF.